This T cell receptor (beta chain) came from a study of response to subunit inactivated influenza vaccine (dated 2018 in TCRdb). In terms of the full investigation: Deep quantitative profiling of the T cell receptor repertoire was used in the study to follow responses to a trivalent subunit inactivated influenza vaccine. Findings and caveats that apply to the study as a whole: It was suggested by the authors that each seasonal influenza vaccination may recruit only a limited number of new T cells.

Libraries were made using RT-PCR. This sample was sequenced with an Illumina HiSeq 2500. Using fastp at Q25 and MiXCR, TCRdb reprocessed the public reads and kept productive beta chains. When rows share a CDR3 protein, they turn into one entry using the most common DNA and genes. Across this sample there are about 540,000 distinct CDR3 sequences, with roughly a quarter seen only once. The ten largest clones capture 2.5% to 3.5% of the sample. Based on the germline V gene (reference sequence), the CDR1 and CDR2 sequences are SEHNR and FQNEAQ. Cut back by 1 base and 3 bases, the V and J ends lie 5 bases apart. The CDR3 starts with the cysteine, ends with the phenylalanine, and has 13 residues. The DNA shown is the 39-base CDR3, in frame from base 1. This clonotype was seen repeatedly, ten times or more. Its antigen remains undetermined. Base qualities are missing; no much larger clone stands one base away.

These records were also assigned to another study, of T cells expressing NK-cell markers. The second source states: TCR beta cDNA libraries were made by 5'RACE template switching that added a universal primer site and unique molecular identifiers. Fewer than ten donors provided sorted CD3+CD56+NKG2C+, CD3+CD56+NKG2C- and CD3+CD56-NKG2C+ T-cell subsets, whose TCR beta-chain repertoires were profiled. Seven of the eight sequenced donors were HCMV-seropositive and one was HCMV-seronegative. To restrict sorting to alphabetaTCR-expressing T cells, an anti-gammadeltaTCR antibody was added in several experiments. In 6 or 7 donors, the dominant CD3+CD56+NKG2C+ clonotypes ranked among the top 10 CD8+ clonotypes, making up about 1.0-7.0% of CD8+ T cells. Those dominant clonotypes were again the most abundant among CD3+CD56-NKG2C+ cells in a handful of donors, at about 25-60.1%. It remained unclear whether the expanded NKG2C-expressing T cell clones were specific for HCMV antigens. The study sequenced eight donors, all healthy volunteers chosen at random: three men and five women. HCMV-specific IgG was detected in serum with a commercial ELISA kit to determine HCMV serostatus. Peripheral blood mononuclear cells were isolated from blood by Ficoll density gradient centrifugation. CD4+ and CD8+ T cells were isolated from PBMC by magnetic immunoseparation with Miltenyi isolation kits. cDNA synthesis was primed from the TCR beta constant segment and was followed by two successive PCR amplification steps. Illumina HiSeq 2000/2500, MiSeq or NextSeq was used to sequence libraries as 2 x 150 bp reads. MIGEC handled demultiplexing of the reads and grouping by UMI, while MiTCR was used to assemble and quantify clonotypes. Only TCR cDNA sequences supported by at least two reads were kept to exclude erroneous sequences. Downstream repertoire analysis used the tcR package, and clonotypes were matched across fractions by CDR3 nucleotide sequence plus V segment. Antigen specificity was annotated against VDJdb with VDJmatch, allowing one amino acid substitution in CDR3.

The material sequenced was CD4+ T cells sorted from PBMCs, taken roughly 12 days after vaccination. The rearranged chain carries TRBV7-9 and TRBJ2-3; no D gene call is confident. This receptor was obtained from a man aged 50-59 years who received an inactivated influenza vaccine. Donor details come from another sample of the same person, matched by shared clones. The DNA sequence is TGTGCCAGCAGCTTAGATCAGACAGATACGCAGTATTTT. The encoded protein is CASSLDQTDTQYF.